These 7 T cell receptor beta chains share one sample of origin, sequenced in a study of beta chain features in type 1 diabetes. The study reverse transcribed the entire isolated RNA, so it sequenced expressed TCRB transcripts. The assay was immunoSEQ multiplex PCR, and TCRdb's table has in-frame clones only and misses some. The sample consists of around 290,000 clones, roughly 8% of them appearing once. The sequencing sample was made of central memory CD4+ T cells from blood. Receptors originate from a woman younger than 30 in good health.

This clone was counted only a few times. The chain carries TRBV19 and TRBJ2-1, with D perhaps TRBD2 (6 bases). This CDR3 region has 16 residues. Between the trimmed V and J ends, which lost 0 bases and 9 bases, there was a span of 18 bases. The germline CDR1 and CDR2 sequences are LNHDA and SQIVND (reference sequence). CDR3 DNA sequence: TGTGCCAGTAGTATAGACGGGACGGGGGACTGGAGTGAGCAGTTCTTC. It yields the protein CASSIDGTGDWSEQFF. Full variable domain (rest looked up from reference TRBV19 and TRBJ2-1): DGGITQSPKYLFRKEGQNVTLSCEQNLNHDAMYWYRQDPGQGLRLIYYSQIVNDFQKGDIAEGYSVSREKKESFPLTVTSAQKNPTAFYLCASSIDGTGDWSEQFFGPGTRLTVL.

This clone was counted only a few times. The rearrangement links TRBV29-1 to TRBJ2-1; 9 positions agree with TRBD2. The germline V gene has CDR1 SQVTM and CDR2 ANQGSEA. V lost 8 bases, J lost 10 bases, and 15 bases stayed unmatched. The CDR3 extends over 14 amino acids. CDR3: CSSRTSATVGEQFF. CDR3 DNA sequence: TGCAGCTCCCGGACTAGCGCCACGGTCGGAGAGCAGTTCTTC.

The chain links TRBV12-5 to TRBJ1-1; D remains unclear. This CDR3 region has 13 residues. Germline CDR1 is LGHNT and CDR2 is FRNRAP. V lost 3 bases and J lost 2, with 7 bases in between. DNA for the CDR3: TGTGCTAGTGGTTTAGGGCCAAACACTGAAGCTTTCTTT. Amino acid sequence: CASGLGPNTEAFF.

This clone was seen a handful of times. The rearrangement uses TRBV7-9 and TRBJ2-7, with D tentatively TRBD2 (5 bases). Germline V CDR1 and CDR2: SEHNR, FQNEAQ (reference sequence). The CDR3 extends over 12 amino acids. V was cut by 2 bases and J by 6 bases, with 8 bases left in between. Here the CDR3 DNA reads TGTGCCAGCAGCTTAATGGAGGCCGAGCAGTACTTC. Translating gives CASSLMEAEQYF.

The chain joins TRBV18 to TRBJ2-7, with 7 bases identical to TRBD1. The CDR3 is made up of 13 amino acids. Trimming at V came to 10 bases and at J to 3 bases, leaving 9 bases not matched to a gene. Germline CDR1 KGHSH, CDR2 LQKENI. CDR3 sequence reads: CATARDRNYEQYV. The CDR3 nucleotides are TGTGCCACGGCTAGGGACAGAAACTACGAGCAGTACGTC.

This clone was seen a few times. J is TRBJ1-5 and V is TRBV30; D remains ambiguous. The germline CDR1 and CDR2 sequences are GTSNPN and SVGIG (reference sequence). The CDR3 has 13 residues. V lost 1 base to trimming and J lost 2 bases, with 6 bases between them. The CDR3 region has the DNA TGTGCCTGGAGTGGTTCGGGCAATCAGCCCCAGCATTTT. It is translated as CAWSGSGNQPQHF.

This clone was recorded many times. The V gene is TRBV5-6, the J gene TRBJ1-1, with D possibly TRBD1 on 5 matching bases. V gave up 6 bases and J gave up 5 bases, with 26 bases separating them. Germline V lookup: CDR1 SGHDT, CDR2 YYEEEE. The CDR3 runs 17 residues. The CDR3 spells CASTMIGVGGSKTEAFF. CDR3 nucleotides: TGTGCCAGCACCATGATAGGTGTTGGGGGTTCGAAAACTGAAGCTTTCTTT.